This TCR beta chain was captured in a study of human T cells and chemical hapten exposure. Time point described: pre-sensitization, week 0. Noted treatment: therapeutic diphenylcyclopropenone sensitization with weekly scalp DPC. The template was total RNA from unfractionated whole blood. Via MiXCR, TCRdb re-called the RACE reads, giving one row per CDR3 protein. In the table there are 90,000 or so distinct CDR3 sequences, about 9% of which are singletons. Study-wide points: DPC sensitization produced no change in TCRs with frequency above 1 in 1000.

Of note for this clonotype: What it binds is not known.

The CDR3 extends over 14 amino acids. Per the germline V gene, CDR1 is SGHRS and CDR2 is YFSETQ. Trimming left V 4 bases short and J 4 bases short, with 15 bases between. This receptor was obtained from a man aged 35 to 55 with alopecia areata. Some clones in this sample may be carry-over from other donors' samples. The rearrangement joins TRBV5-1 to TRBJ2-7, with D perhaps TRBD1 or TRBD2 (5 bases each). The specimen was whole blood, collected in connection with sensitization to the hapten diphenylcyclopropenone (DPC). CDR3 bases: TGCGCCAGCAGCGCCGGGACCAACGGGTACGAGCAGTACTTC. Protein sequence: CASSAGTNGYEQYF.